A single sample gave rise to the 21 T cell receptor beta chains below, sequenced in a study of cytomegalovirus exposure and HLA in healthy donors. PCR employed 60 Vbeta and 13 Jbeta primers. Sequenced by immunoSEQ multiplex PCR; TCRdb stores in-frame clones only, minus some. The sample lists about 180,000 clones, about three quarters occurring once. The sample consisted of PBMCs. Receptor source: a man aged 18 to 35 in good health and CMV-seronegative.

The rearrangement joins TRBV5-1 to TRBJ1-1; D not certain. Trimming took 0 bases from V and 4 from J, leaving 13 bases between them. CDR3 length equals 15 residues. Looked up from germline, CDR1 is SGHRS and CDR2 is YFSETQ. CDR3 loop: CASSLDRNMGTEAFF. In DNA form, the CDR3 reads TGCGCCAGCAGCTTGGACAGAAATATGGGCACTGAAGCTTTCTTT.

V gene TRBV6-5 combines with J gene TRBJ2-7; D may be TRBD1 (6 bases). The length of the CDR3 is 15 residues. Germline V gives CDR1 MNHEY, CDR2 SVGAGI. With 1 base removed from V and 4 bases from J, the gap between germline ends came to 14 bases. The CDR3 DNA is TGTGCCAGCAGTTACTGGCCAGGGGAAAGGTACGAGCAGTACTTC. Translated, it gives CASSYWPGERYEQYF.

This clone turned up a few times. The rearrangement joins TRBV7-9 to TRBJ2-5; D is ambiguous. The V and J ends lost 1 base and 5 bases respectively, with 11 bases between them. The V gene's germline CDR1 is SEHNR and CDR2 FQNEAQ (reference sequence). The CDR3 is 14 amino acids. The CDR3 protein is CASSLDLFSETQYF. CDR3 DNA sequence: TGTGCCAGCAGCTTAGACCTATTTTCGGAGACCCAGTACTTC.

The V and J genes are TRBV5-1 and TRBJ2-1, with D possibly matching TRBD2 (6 bases). The CDR3 totals 14 residues. The germline V gene has CDR1 SGHRS and CDR2 YFSETQ. V was shortened by 7 bases and J by 8 bases, with 19 bases between the two germline ends. CDR3 amino acids: CASGPGLDFYEQFF. The CDR3 DNA sequence: TGCGCCAGCGGGCCGGGACTTGATTTCTATGAGCAGTTCTTC. Drawing the rest from reference TRBV5-1 and TRBJ2-1, the complete variable domain is KAGVTQTPRYLIKTRGQQVTLSCSPISGHRSVSWYQQTPGQGLQFLFEYFSETQRNKGNFPGRFSGRQFSNSRSEMNVSTLELGDSALYLCASGPGLDFYEQFFGPGTRLTVL.

This clone was detected a few times. This chain joins TRBV10-3 and TRBJ2-3; TRBD1 is a possible D gene (6 bases). Trimming cost V 6 bases and J 0 bases, with 19 bases left between them. This CDR3 comprises 17 residues. Germline CDR1 reads ENHRY; CDR2 reads SYGVKD. CDR3 amino acids: CAISLNFGDTSTDTQYF. The CDR3 DNA reads as TGTGCCATCAGCCTGAACTTCGGGGACACAAGCACAGATACGCAGTATTTT.

This chain connects TRBV5-1 to TRBJ2-5, with 9 bases fitting TRBD1. Judging by the DNA end, TRBJ2-7 fits better; the J call may be wrong. This CDR3 is 15 amino acids long. Germline V lookup: CDR1 SGHRS, CDR2 YFSETQ. In DNA form, the CDR3 reads TGCGCCAGCAGCGGAGGACAGGGGAGCTCCTACGAGCAGTACTTC. Protein: CASSGGQGSSYEQYF.

This clone has a single count. The rearrangement uses TRBV6-7 and TRBJ1-2; D might be TRBD1 (6 bases). TRBV6-7 counts as an open reading frame of uncertain function. Trimming stripped 6 bases from V and 6 bases from J, with 23 bases between. This CDR3 region has 16 residues. The CDR3 spells CASSLTTGFVPNGYTF. CDR3 DNA sequence: TGTGCCAGCAGCCTCACCACAGGGTTTGTCCCTAATGGCTACACCTTC.

J is TRBJ1-3 and V is TRBV19; no clear D. There are 18 residues in the CDR3. Germline values: CDR1 LNHDA, CDR2 SQIVND (reference sequence). Between the trimmed V and J ends, which lost 2 bases and 2 bases, there was a span of 19 bases. The CDR3 loop is CASSIYTRVLAAGNTIYF. DNA of the CDR3: TGTGCCAGTAGTATATACACCCGGGTGCTGGCGGCTGGAAACACCATATATTTT.

The gene calls are TRBV7-9 and TRBJ1-2; D is unclear. This CDR3 region has 13 residues. With 5 bases removed from V and 5 bases from J, the gap between germline ends came to 12 bases. The germline V gene encodes CDR1 SEHNR and CDR2 FQNEAQ (reference sequence). CDR3 in amino acids: CASSGTRGYGYTF. CDR3 nucleotide sequence: TGTGCCAGCAGCGGAACACGGGGATATGGCTACACCTTC.

This sequence joins TRBV5-1 and TRBJ2-5, with 8 bases lining up with TRBD1. The J call may be incorrect, as the DNA end agrees better with TRBJ2-7. The germline V gene has CDR1 SGHRS and CDR2 YFSETQ. The CDR3 is 16 amino acids. CDR3 coding DNA: TGCGCCAGCAGCCCAGGACAGGGTGGAGGCTCCTACGAGCAGTACTTC. This sequence encodes CASSPGQGGGSYEQYF.

The rearrangement uses TRBV29-1 and TRBJ2-2; a possible D gene is TRBD1 (6 bases). This CDR3 contains 14 residues. Deletions cut 3 bases from V and 4 bases from J, with 12 bases between. Germline CDR1 SQVTM, CDR2 ANQGSEA. The CDR3 reads CSVDRGRGTGELFF. CDR3 nucleotide sequence: TGCAGCGTTGACAGGGGCCGGGGCACCGGGGAGCTGTTTTTT.

J is TRBJ2-6 and V is TRBV7-9, with TRBD1 as a possible D gene (5 bases). V was pared by 3 bases and J by 0 bases, with 15 bases between. The CDR3 runs 18 residues. Germline V gene data show CDR1 as SEHNR and CDR2 as FQNEAQ (reference sequence). CDR3 sequence reads: CASSFLRQLLSGANVLTF. The CDR3 nucleotides read TGTGCCAGCAGCTTCTTGAGACAGCTCCTCTCTGGGGCCAACGTCCTGACTTTC. The full variable domain, rest sourced from reference TRBV7-9 and TRBJ2-6, is DTGVSQNPRHKITKRGQNVTFRCDPISEHNRLYWYRQTLGQGPEFLTYFQNEAQLEKSRLLSDRFSAERPKGSFSTLEIQRTEQGDSAMYLCASSFLRQLLSGANVLTFGAGSRLTVL.

The V and J genes are TRBV6-5 and TRBJ2-5; 8 nucleotides agree with TRBD1. With the DNA end fitting TRBJ2-7 better, the J assignment may be wrong. CDR3 length: 15 amino acids. From germline, CDR1 is MNHEY and CDR2 SVGAGI. The CDR3 nucleotides read TGTGCCAGCAGACCCACAGGGGGTATCTTCTACGAGCAGTACTTC. This gives the protein CASRPTGGIFYEQYF.

The chain uses TRBV29-1 and TRBJ2-1, with 12 bases lining up with TRBD2. V dropped 4 bases and J dropped 0; count of bases not matched to a gene: 1. CDR1 is SQVTM, CDR2 ANQGSEA, per germline. This CDR3 is 15 amino acids long. The CDR3: CSVGTSGNSYNEQFF. CDR3 DNA: TGCAGCGTTGGGACTAGCGGGAACTCCTACAATGAGCAGTTCTTC.

Only one count was recorded for this clone. This chain uses TRBV7-2 with TRBJ1-1, with no clear D. Germline V gives CDR1 SGHTA, CDR2 FQGNSA. Trimming removed 5 bases at V and 4 bases at J, with 14 bases between. This CDR3 region has 14 residues. Here the CDR3 DNA reads TGTGCCAGCAGCCCTTCGGTCCGGGGCACTGAAGCTTTCTTT. Translated, it gives CASSPSVRGTEAFF.

The genes are TRBV21-1 and TRBJ1-6; no DNA check was done on the table's D call, TRBD1. TRBV21-1 corresponds to a pseudogene. The CDR3 has 14 amino acids. The CDR3 sequence: CASSGDRGDSPLHF. CDR3 nucleotide sequence: TGTGCCAGCTCGGGGGACAGGGGTGATTCACCCCTCCACTTT.

Comment on this clone: In this CDR3 the conserved last residue, phenylalanine or tryptophan, is missing, so a read error is likely. The chain has TRBV15 and TRBJ2-6; weak D call: TRBD2 (6 bases). Trimming shortened V by 0 bases and J by 1 base, and 13 bases separated the two germline ends. This CDR3 is built from 18 residues. The germline CDR1 and CDR2 sequences are LNHNV and YYDKDF (reference sequence). CDR3 loop: CATSRDAGLRSGANVLTS. CDR3 coding DNA: TGTGCCACCAGCAGAGATGCGGGGTTAAGGTCTGGGGCCAACGTCCTGACTTCC.

The chain is built from TRBV7-9 and TRBJ1-2; D may be TRBD1 (6 bases). V was cut by 0 bases and J by 0 bases, with 8 bases left in between. CDR1 is SEHNR and CDR2 is FQNEAQ in the germline V gene (reference sequence). This CDR3 spans 15 amino acids. Here the CDR3 reads CASSLATGANYGYTF. DNA of the CDR3: TGTGCCAGCAGCTTAGCGACAGGAGCTAACTATGGCTACACCTTC.

This clone was seen more than once but under ten times. V and J are TRBV5-1 and TRBJ1-6, with a weak D call TRBD1 (6 bases). Germline CDR1 SGHRS, CDR2 YFSETQ. The CDR3 runs 16 residues. Trimming removed 0 bases from V and 5 bases from J, with 12 bases in between. CDR3 DNA sequence: TGCGCCAGCAGCTTGGATCGGACAGACAATAATTCACCCCTCCACTTT. Translating gives CASSLDRTDNNSPLHF.

The rearrangement links TRBV7-9 to TRBJ1-1; TRBD1 is a possible D gene (6 bases). The length of the CDR3 is 13 residues. The germline V gene encodes CDR1 SEHNR and CDR2 FQNEAQ (reference sequence). The ends were cut back, 5 bases at V and 4 bases at J, with 11 bases in the middle. CDR3 loop: CASSPGEGTEAFF. CDR3 bases: TGTGCCAGCAGCCCAGGGGAAGGCACTGAAGCTTTCTTT.

The V gene is TRBV10-3, the J gene TRBJ2-7; D is ambiguous. Germline loops: CDR1 ENHRY, CDR2 SYGVKD. V was trimmed by 6 bases and J by 4 bases, leaving 16 bases between them. CDR3 size: 14 residues. The CDR3 DNA sequence: TGTGCCATCAGCCCCGGTAGGAGCGATTACGAGCAGTACTTC. Its translation: CAISPGRSDYEQYF.